This T cell receptor beta chain was captured by sequencing in a study of cytomegalovirus exposure and HLA in healthy donors. Study as a whole: The study's early data release held 80 million to 95 million unique TCRs from HLA-typed donors. General observations from the study: Later work showed greater clonal expansion in HLA-associated TCR beta chains than in equally common others. It was reported that the classifier diagnosed cytomegalovirus status with high specificity and sensitivity in both the original and validation cohorts.

Germline V gene data show CDR1 as SGDLS and CDR2 as YYNGEE. V lost 0 bases and J 1 base, leaving 11 bases between the germline ends. This CDR3 comprises 15 residues. The study ran its PCR with 60 Vbeta and 13 Jbeta primers. Authors' data handling: Roughly 81 million unique TCR beta chains, roughly 12 million shared, were counted in a later analysis. Assay: immunoSEQ multiplex PCR; the TCRdb copy retains only in-frame clones and omits some. That table gives V, J and clone size, and the DNA gave D and trimming. This table holds over 100,000 clones. Comments on this clone: Its antigen is undetermined.

The source of this sequence is a man in his forties in good health and CMV-seropositive. The sequencing sample was made of PBMCs. This sequence joins TRBV9 and TRBJ2-7, with D perhaps matching TRBD2 (6 bases). DNA for the CDR3: TGTGCCAGCAGCGTAGCTGCGGGACGGTCCTACGAGCAGTACTTC. Translated: CASSVAAGRSYEQYF.